The 30 T cell receptor beta chains presented below share a single source sample, sequenced in a study of shared clonotypes between healthy human individuals. Assay: immunoSEQ multiplex PCR; the TCRdb copy retains only in-frame clones and omits some. Among 2 million to 3 million clones listed, roughly 93% were seen once. Sequenced: naive CD4+ T cells from PBMCs. Subset in this sample: CD45RA+ positively selected. The receptors come from a man younger than 30 in good health. Some clones in this sample may be carry-over from other donors' samples.

V gene TRBV28 combines with J gene TRBJ2-7; D possibly corresponds to TRBD2 (5 bases). V gave up 8 bases and J gave up 3 bases, with 20 bases separating them. Germline assignment: CDR1 MDHEN and CDR2 SYDVKM. The CDR3 spans 15 residues. CDR3 protein: CASPDESGIYYEQYF. The DNA of the CDR3 is TGTGCCAGCCCGGATGAATCGGGGATTTACTACGAGCAGTACTTC.

DNA for the CDR3: TGTGCCAGCGACAGGGGGCGAAAAACAGATACGCAGTATTTT. This gives the protein CASDRGRKTDTQYF. The rearrangement joins TRBV9 to TRBJ2-3, with 10 positions matching TRBD1. Unmatched junction bases numbered 5, after V lost 7 bases and J lost 3 bases. The CDR3 spans 14 residues. Looked up from germline, CDR1 is SGDLS and CDR2 is YYNGEE. Full variable domain (remainder filled in from reference TRBV9 and TRBJ2-3): DSGVTQTPKHLITATGQRVTLRCSPRSGDLSVYWYQQSLDQGLQFLIQYYNGEERAKGNILERFSAQQFPDLHSELNLSSLELGDSALYFCASDRGRKTDTQYFGPGTRLTVL.

A remark on this clone: This CDR3 is also generated by other DNA sequences in the sample. The chain employs TRBV6-5 and TRBJ2-7; TRBD2 matches 7 bases. V shed 6 bases, J shed 2 bases, and the junction held 4 bases outside the gene matches. The germline V gene encodes CDR1 MNHEY and CDR2 SVGAGI. There are 13 residues in the CDR3. DNA of the CDR3: TGTGCCAGCAGATCTAGCGGTGCCTACGAGCAGTACTTC. Protein: CASRSSGAYEQYF.

This clone appeared once. V gene TRBV29-1 combines with J gene TRBJ1-5; TRBD1 might be the D (6 bases). The ends were cut back, 6 bases at V and 2 bases at J, with 14 bases in the middle. CDR3 length: 14 amino acids. CDR1 is SQVTM and CDR2 is ANQGSEA in the germline V gene. The chain's CDR3 is CSVRGGSGNQPQHF. CDR3 coding DNA: TGCAGCGTACGAGGGGGGTCTGGCAATCAGCCCCAGCATTTT.

The genes are TRBV5-4 and TRBJ2-7; possibly TRBD1 or TRBD2 for D (5 bases each). CDR1 and CDR2 (germline): SGHNT, YYREEE (reference sequence). Trimming stripped 0 bases from V and 5 bases from J, with 21 bases between. The CDR3 is 17 amino acids. CDR3 sequence (DNA): TGTGCCAGCAGCTTGGCGGGGCAGCGGTCGGTACGGGACGAGCAGTACTTC. Protein sequence: CASSLAGQRSVRDEQYF.

Of note for this clone: The same CDR3 arises from other DNA sequences in this sample as well. The J gene is TRBJ1-4, the V gene TRBV4-1; tentative D call: TRBD1 (6 bases). The CDR3 has 13 amino acids. V lost 8 bases and J lost 7, with 14 bases in between. CDR1 is MGHRA, CDR2 YSYEKL, per germline. The CDR3 loop is CASRGQGREKLFF. The CDR3 DNA reads TGCGCCAGCCGGGGGCAGGGTCGTGAAAAACTGTTTTTT.

The chain uses TRBV5-1 and TRBJ2-1; D possibly corresponds to TRBD1 (6 bases). The CDR3 consists of 13 residues. The germline V gene encodes CDR1 SGHRS and CDR2 YFSETQ. The V end lost 4 bases, the J end lost 15 bases, and 20 bases lay between the germline ends. The CDR3 DNA is TGCGCCAGCAGCGAACAACAAGGGGACATGCCGTTCTTC. It specifies CASSEQQGDMPFF.

This chain links TRBV5-1 with TRBJ2-5, with 7 nucleotides matching TRBD1. The DNA end favors TRBJ2-7, so the J call may be wrong. Per the germline V gene, CDR1 is SGHRS and CDR2 is YFSETQ. The CDR3 extends over 13 amino acids. In nucleotides, the CDR3 is TGCGCCAGCAGCATGAGCGACAGGGACGAGCAGTACTTC. Its protein is CASSMSDRDEQYF.

V and J are TRBV5-4 and TRBJ2-5; tentatively, D is TRBD2 (6 bases). V dropped 0 bases and J dropped 1 base, with 7 bases sitting between them. There are 14 residues in the CDR3. Germline V gene sequence: CDR1 SGHNT, CDR2 YYREEE (reference sequence). The CDR3 sequence is CASSLELAQETQYF. CDR3 in DNA: TGTGCCAGCAGCTTGGAACTAGCCCAAGAGACCCAGTACTTC.

V is TRBV30 and J is TRBJ1-3; D is perhaps TRBD1 (5 bases). V lost 0 bases to trimming and J lost 4 bases, with 13 bases between them. Germline V lookup: CDR1 GTSNPN, CDR2 SVGIG (reference sequence). This CDR3 contains 15 residues. The CDR3 spells CAWSVAGFGGNTIYF. The DNA for the CDR3 is TGTGCCTGGAGTGTAGCAGGGTTCGGGGGAAACACCATATATTTT.

The J gene is TRBJ2-7, the V gene TRBV6-5; TRBD2 matches 9 bases. V was clipped by 5 bases and J by 2 bases; unmatched bases: 4. The CDR3 totals 14 residues. CDR1 and CDR2 from the germline V gene are MNHEY and SVGAGI. The DNA of the CDR3 is TGTGCCAGCAGTGTAGCGGGAGCTGCCTACGAGCAGTACTTC. It translates to CASSVAGAAYEQYF.

The J gene is TRBJ2-5, the V gene TRBV6-5, with 14 nucleotides matching TRBD2. The CDR3 consists of 15 residues. V shed 6 bases and J 4 bases; nucleotides not matched to a gene: 4. Germline CDR1 is MNHEY and CDR2 is SVGAGI. In DNA, the CDR3 is TGTGCCAGCAGCCAAGGACTAGCGGGAGGAGAGACCCAGTACTTC. It codes for CASSQGLAGGETQYF.

The V and J genes are TRBV27 and TRBJ2-7; 9 bases are shared with TRBD1. Germline V gives CDR1 MNHEY, CDR2 SMNVEV (reference sequence). Trimming at V came to 8 bases and at J to 3 bases, leaving 8 bases not matched to a gene. This CDR3 has 14 amino acids. In nucleotides, the CDR3 is TGTGCCAGCGTCAAACCGGGACAGGGCTACGAGCAGTACTTC. It encodes CASVKPGQGYEQYF.

The CDR3, as DNA: TGTGCCAGCTCACCAGGACAGGGCACCACAGATACGCAGTATTTT. This gives the protein CASSPGQGTTDTQYF. This rearrangement joins TRBV18 to TRBJ2-3, with 8 positions matching TRBD1. The CDR3 loop spans 15 amino acids. Trimming at V came to 2 bases and at J to 2 bases, leaving 3 bases not matched to a gene. In germline, CDR1 is KGHSH, CDR2 LQKENI.

The chain links TRBV30 to TRBJ1-5, with D maybe TRBD1 (5 bases). The V end was cut by 4 bases, the J end by 6 bases, with 19 bases between. Germline CDR1 reads GTSNPN; CDR2 reads SVGIG (reference sequence). This CDR3 contains 15 residues. DNA of the CDR3: TGTGCCTGGATGCCCGGGGGAACAGCGGGTCAGCCCCAGCATTTT. Residues: CAWMPGGTAGQPQHF.

The chain uses TRBV19 and TRBJ2-7; D unclear. The length of the CDR3 is 14 residues. Germline CDR1 reads LNHDA; CDR2 reads SQIVND (reference sequence). V lost 6 bases, J lost 2 bases, and 14 bases lay in between. DNA of the CDR3: TGTGCCAGTAGCCCCGGGTACGGAACCTACGAGCAGTACTTC. This codes for CASSPGYGTYEQYF.

The rearrangement joins TRBV5-1 to TRBJ1-2; 11 nucleotides agree with TRBD1. Germline lookup yields CDR1 SGHRS and CDR2 YFSETQ. CDR3 size: 16 residues. The J segment lost 8 bases and the V segment lost 0 bases, leaving 9 bases of the junction unmatched. DNA for the CDR3: TGCGCCAGCAGCTTGGCCCCCCGGACAGGGGGCGGCGGCTACACCTTC. It specifies CASSLAPRTGGGGYTF.

The V and J genes are TRBV5-8 and TRBJ1-5, with D hard to call. There are 13 residues in the CDR3. Germline loops: CDR1 SGHTS, CDR2 YDEGEE. The V gene lost 3 bases and the J gene lost 3 bases, with 7 bases spanning the gap. The CDR3 nucleotides read TGTGCCAGCAGCTCGGGTCTCAATCAGCCCCAGCATTTT. Its protein product is CASSSGLNQPQHF.

The V call is TRBV5-1, the J call TRBJ1-2; D perhaps matches TRBD1 (5 bases). V lost 4 bases to trimming and J lost 6 bases, with 19 bases between them. The length of the CDR3 is 15 residues. CDR1 is SGHRS and CDR2 is YFSETQ in the germline V gene. The CDR3 nucleotides read TGCGCCAGCAGCCCCTCGACAGTTCTAAGGGATGGCTACACCTTC. Amino acids: CASSPSTVLRDGYTF. The variable domain in full, with the rest retrieved from reference TRBV5-1 and TRBJ1-2, is KAGVTQTPRYLIKTRGQQVTLSCSPISGHRSVSWYQQTPGQGLQFLFEYFSETQRNKGNFPGRFSGRQFSNSRSEMNVSTLELGDSALYLCASSPSTVLRDGYTFGSGTRLTVV.

CDR3 coding DNA: TGTGCCAGCAGCTTTGTGCTATCAAGCTCCTACGAGCAGTACTTC. Its protein product is CASSFVLSSSYEQYF. This sequence joins TRBV11-2 and TRBJ2-7; D gene ambiguous. Trimming cost V 3 bases and J 0 bases, with 12 bases left between them. The CDR3 covers 15 residues. Germline V gene data show CDR1 as SGHAT and CDR2 as FQNNGV.

The chain carries TRBV7-2 and TRBJ1-2, with 7 bases matching TRBD1. The germline V gene has CDR1 SGHTA and CDR2 FQGNSA. This CDR3 comprises 14 residues. The junction had 10 bases not matched to a gene; V was cut back by 5 bases and J by 7 bases. CDR3 residues: CASSPGTAIGGYTF. Here the CDR3 DNA reads TGTGCCAGCAGCCCAGGGACAGCTATTGGTGGCTACACCTTC.

Comments on this clone: The sample has other DNA sequences that encode this CDR3 too. The chain carries TRBV4-2 and TRBJ2-1; 9 bases fit TRBD2. V gave up 4 bases and J gave up 4 bases; unmatched junction bases: 5. Per the germline V gene, CDR1 is LGHNA and CDR2 is YNFKEQ. The CDR3 consists of 15 residues. CDR3 nucleotides: TGTGCCAGCAGCCCGATCGCGGGGGGGTACAATGAGCAGTTCTTC. Protein: CASSPIAGGYNEQFF.

V is TRBV28 and J is TRBJ1-5, with 8 bases matching TRBD1. With 3 bases clipped from V and 4 bases from J, the junction kept 8 bases outside the gene matches. The CDR3 contains 16 residues. CDR1 and CDR2 from the germline V gene are MDHEN and SYDVKM. CDR3 amino acids: CASSLNRGMGNQPQHF. The CDR3 DNA follows: TGTGCCAGCAGTTTGAACAGGGGGATGGGAAATCAGCCCCAGCATTTT.

There are a few counts of this clone. The sample contains more than one DNA sequence encoding this CDR3. V is TRBV4-1 and J is TRBJ1-2; a possible D gene is TRBD1 (6 bases). CDR1 is MGHRA and CDR2 is YSYEKL in the germline V gene. The V end was cut by 2 bases, the J end by 4 bases, with 8 bases between. The CDR3 is 13 residues long. The CDR3: CASSQTGIYGYTF. In DNA form, the CDR3 reads TGCGCCAGCAGCCAAACAGGGATCTATGGCTACACCTTC.

The gene calls are TRBV5-4 and TRBJ1-2, with D maybe TRBD1 (5 bases). Germline values: CDR1 SGHNT, CDR2 YYREEE (reference sequence). The CDR3 has 15 residues. V gave up 3 bases and J gave up 5 bases, with 17 bases separating them. CDR3 sequence reads: CASSSPQGWGYGYTF. DNA of the CDR3: TGTGCCAGCAGCTCGCCCCAGGGTTGGGGTTATGGCTACACCTTC.

The chain couples TRBV5-1 to TRBJ2-1; D is tentatively TRBD1 or TRBD2 (5 bases each). The length of the CDR3 is 15 residues. The germline V gene has CDR1 SGHRS and CDR2 YFSETQ. The V and J ends lost 2 bases and 3 bases respectively, with 12 bases between them. The CDR3 here is CASSFFGADYNEQFF. As DNA, the CDR3 is TGCGCCAGCAGCTTCTTCGGGGCCGACTACAATGAGCAGTTCTTC.

The chain uses TRBV5-1 and TRBJ2-1; TRBD2 matches 10 bases. This CDR3 has 16 residues. Germline loops: CDR1 SGHRS, CDR2 YFSETQ. Unmatched junction bases numbered 9, after V lost 1 base and J lost 8 bases. The CDR3 is CASSLPTAGGSDEQFF. The DNA of the CDR3 is TGCGCCAGCAGCTTGCCTACAGCGGGAGGGTCCGATGAGCAGTTCTTC.

The rearrangement joins TRBV27 to TRBJ2-5; the D gene could be TRBD1 or TRBD2 (6 bases each). The CDR3 totals 16 residues. CDR1 is MNHEY, CDR2 SMNVEV, per germline (reference sequence). V gave up 3 bases and J gave up 5 bases, with 19 bases separating them. For the CDR3, the DNA is TGTGCCAGCAGTTTGGCGGGGACACTGGCGGGGGAGACCCAGTACTTC. Its protein is CASSLAGTLAGETQYF.

This clone was detected only a few times. This chain uses TRBV4-2 with TRBJ1-5; D not resolved. Trimming shortened V by 5 bases and J by 1 base, and 6 bases separated the two germline ends. The CDR3 spans 13 residues. Germline assignment: CDR1 LGHNA and CDR2 YNFKEQ. The CDR3 sequence: CASSVDSNQPQHF. CDR3 DNA: TGTGCCAGCAGCGTAGACAGCAATCAGCCCCAGCATTTT.

This clone is a singleton in its sample. The chain is built from TRBV6-1 and TRBJ2-7, with 8 bases lining up with TRBD2. V was clipped by 6 bases and J by 4 bases; unmatched bases: 8. CDR1 and CDR2 (germline): MNHNS, SASEGT. The CDR3 consists of 14 residues. CDR3 DNA sequence: TGTGCCAGCAGGATCTCGGGAGGGCAGTACGAGCAGTACTTC. It encodes CASRISGGQYEQYF.